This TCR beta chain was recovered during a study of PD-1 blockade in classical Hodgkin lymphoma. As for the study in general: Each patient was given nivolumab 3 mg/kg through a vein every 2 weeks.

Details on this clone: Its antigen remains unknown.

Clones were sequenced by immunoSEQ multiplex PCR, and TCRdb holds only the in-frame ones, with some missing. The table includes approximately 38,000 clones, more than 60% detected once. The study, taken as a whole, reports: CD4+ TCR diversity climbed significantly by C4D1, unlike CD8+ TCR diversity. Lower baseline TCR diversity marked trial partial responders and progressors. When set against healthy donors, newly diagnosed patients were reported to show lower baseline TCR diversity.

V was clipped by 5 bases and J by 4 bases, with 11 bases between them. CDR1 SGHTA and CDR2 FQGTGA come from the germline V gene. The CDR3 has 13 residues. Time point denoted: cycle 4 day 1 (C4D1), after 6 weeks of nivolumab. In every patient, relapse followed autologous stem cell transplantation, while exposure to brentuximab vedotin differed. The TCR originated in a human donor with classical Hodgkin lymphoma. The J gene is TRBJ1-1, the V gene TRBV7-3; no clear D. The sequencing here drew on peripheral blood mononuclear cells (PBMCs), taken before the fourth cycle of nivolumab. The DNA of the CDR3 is TGTGCCAGCAGCCCTCCGGGGAGCACTGAAGCTTTCTTT. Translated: CASSPPGSTEAFF.